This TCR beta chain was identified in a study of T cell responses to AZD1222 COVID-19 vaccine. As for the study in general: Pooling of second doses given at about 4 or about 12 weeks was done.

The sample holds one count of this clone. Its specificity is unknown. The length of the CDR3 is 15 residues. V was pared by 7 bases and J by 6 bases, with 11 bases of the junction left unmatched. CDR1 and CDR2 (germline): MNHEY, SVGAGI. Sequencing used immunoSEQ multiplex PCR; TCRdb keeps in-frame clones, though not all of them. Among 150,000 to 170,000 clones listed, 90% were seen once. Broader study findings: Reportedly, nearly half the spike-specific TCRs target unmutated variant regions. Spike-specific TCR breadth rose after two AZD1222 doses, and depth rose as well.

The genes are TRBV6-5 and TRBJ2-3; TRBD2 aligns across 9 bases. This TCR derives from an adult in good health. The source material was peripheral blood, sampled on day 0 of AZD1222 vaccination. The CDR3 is CASNQRAGGSDTQYF. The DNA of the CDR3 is TGTGCCAGCAACCAACGAGCGGGGGGTTCGGATACGCAGTATTTT.